Below, 20 T cell receptor beta chains from the same sample are listed, as sequenced in a study of T cells in localized non-small cell lung cancer. Assay: immunoSEQ multiplex PCR; the TCRdb copy retains only in-frame clones and omits some. The sample lists over 20,000 clones, approximately 84% occurring once. This material consisted of PBMCs, taken before any cancer treatment. The source is a man between 40 and 70 years old with stage II lung adenocarcinoma.

The rearrangement joins TRBV4-1 to TRBJ2-7, with TRBD1 identical over 7 bases. J gave up 2 bases and V 3 bases, and 7 bases lay outside the gene matches. The germline V gene encodes CDR1 MGHRA and CDR2 YSYEKL. The CDR3 covers 15 residues. CDR3 DNA: TGCGCCAGCAGCCAGTCGGACAGGTCAGCCTACGAGCAGTACTTC. Its protein is CASSQSDRSAYEQYF.

The chain links TRBV11-3 to TRBJ2-1; D gene uncertain. The CDR3 is 14 amino acids. V gave up 2 bases and J gave up 7 bases, with 12 bases separating them. CDR1 and CDR2 from the germline V gene are SGHNT and YENEEA. The CDR3 DNA sequence: TGTGCCAGCAGCTTACCCCTGAGCCGGAATGAGCAGTTCTTC. Amino acids: CASSLPLSRNEQFF.

This clone appeared a few times. CDR3: CASTPPGLGVQETQYF. CDR3 DNA sequence: TGTGCCAGCACCCCCCCCGGCCTGGGGGTACAAGAGACCCAGTACTTC. This rearrangement joins TRBV7-6 to TRBJ2-5; D might be TRBD1 or TRBD2, each matching 5 bases. V was clipped by 7 bases and J by 2 bases, with 20 bases between them. The CDR3 extends over 16 amino acids. The germline CDR1 and CDR2 sequences are SGHVS and FNYEAQ.

The CDR3 loop is CASSLGQNTGELFF. CDR3 bases: TGTGCCAGCAGCTTGGGTCAGAACACCGGGGAGCTGTTTTTT. V gene TRBV5-4 combines with J gene TRBJ2-2, with unresolved D. V shed 0 bases and J shed 1 base, with 4 bases lying between them. The CDR3 is 14 residues long. The germline V gene has CDR1 SGHNT and CDR2 YYREEE (reference sequence).

The chain is built from TRBV7-9 and TRBJ2-7; TRBD1 matches at 7 bases. Germline V gene lookup returns CDR1 SEHNR and CDR2 FQNEAQ (reference sequence). Losses at the gene ends were 5 bases for V and 6 bases for J; bases not matched to a gene: 10. This CDR3 is built from 14 residues. The CDR3 is CASSNRDSVSEQYF. As DNA, the CDR3 is TGTGCCAGCAGCAACCGGGACAGCGTATCCGAGCAGTACTTC.

The rearrangement joins TRBV11-3 to TRBJ2-3, with 7 bases lining up with TRBD1. Germline assignment: CDR1 SGHNT and CDR2 YENEEA. CDR3 length equals 16 residues. Unmatched junction bases numbered 7, after V lost 3 bases and J lost 1 base. The CDR3 loop is CASSFNGQDRTDTQYF. In nucleotides, the CDR3 is TGTGCCAGCAGCTTTAATGGACAGGACCGCACAGATACGCAGTATTTT.

The chain uses TRBV5-5 and TRBJ1-5; 10 nucleotides align to TRBD1. V was pared by 4 bases and J by 4 bases, with 2 bases of the junction left unmatched. CDR3 length: 14 amino acids. Germline lookup yields CDR1 SGHKS and CDR2 YYEKEE (reference sequence). In nucleotides, the CDR3 is TGTGCCAGCAGCGTGGGACAGGGGAATCAGCCCCAGCATTTT. It encodes CASSVGQGNQPQHF.

This clone occurred a few times. The genes are TRBV25-1 and TRBJ2-1; 12 bases align to TRBD2. After removal of 1 base from V and 2 bases from J, the junction contained 3 bases not matched to a gene. This CDR3 has 17 amino acids. Germline-derived CDR1 and CDR2 are MGHDK and SYGVNS. Here the CDR3 reads CASSESSGGATYNEQFF. DNA for the CDR3: TGTGCCAGCAGTGAATCTAGCGGGGGGGCCACCTACAATGAGCAGTTCTTC.

This rearrangement joins TRBV6-5 to TRBJ1-1; TRBD1 matches at 7 bases. The germline gives CDR1 MNHEY, CDR2 SVGAGI. The CDR3 runs to 16 residues. V was pared by 4 bases and J by 4 bases, with 12 bases of the junction left unmatched. The CDR3 nucleotides read TGTGCCAGCAGTTCAACCACCAGGGGGTCAGGCACTGAAGCTTTCTTT. This translates into CASSSTTRGSGTEAFF.

There are a few counts of this clone. V is TRBV5-1 and J is TRBJ1-5; 7 bases are a match to TRBD1. The length of the CDR3 is 15 residues. After removal of 0 bases from V and 6 bases from J, the junction contained 6 bases not matched to a gene. CDR1 SGHRS and CDR2 YFSETQ come from the germline V gene. CDR3 coding DNA: TGCGCCAGCAGCTTGGATCAGGGGGACGGTCAGCCCCAGCATTTT. It is translated as CASSLDQGDGQPQHF.

The chain has TRBV7-9 and TRBJ2-1; 13 positions match TRBD2. Germline V CDR1 and CDR2: SEHNR, FQNEAQ (reference sequence). CDR3 length equals 14 residues. Losses at the gene ends were 5 bases for V and 8 bases for J; bases not matched to a gene: 3. The CDR3 here is CASSQTSGRDEQFF. Written as DNA, the CDR3 is TGTGCCAGCAGCCAAACTAGCGGGAGGGATGAGCAGTTCTTC.

The rearrangement links TRBV5-1 to TRBJ2-3; D is undetermined. This CDR3 has 14 residues. Germline-derived CDR1 and CDR2 are SGHRS and YFSETQ. V shed 6 bases and J shed 2 bases, with 13 bases lying between them. The CDR3 sequence: CASNFGDITDTQYF. For the CDR3, the DNA is TGCGCCAGCAACTTTGGGGATATCACAGATACGCAGTATTTT.

This chain connects TRBV30 to TRBJ1-1; 8 nucleotides align to TRBD1. Germline CDR1 reads GTSNPN; CDR2 reads SVGIG (reference sequence). This CDR3 has 12 amino acids. The trim removed 2 bases at V and 4 bases at J, leaving 0 bases unmatched. For the CDR3, the DNA is TGTGCCTGGAGTACAGGGGGCACTGAAGCTTTCTTT. Its protein is CAWSTGGTEAFF. Based on the CDR3 plus reference TRBV30 and TRBJ1-1, the full variable domain is SQTIHQWPATLVQPVGSPLSLECTVEGTSNPNLYWYRQAAGRGLQLLFYSVGIGQISSEVPQNLSASRPQDRQFILSSKKLLLSDSGFYLCAWSTGGTEAFFGQGTRLTVV.

The chain combines TRBV27 with TRBJ1-5; D possibly corresponds to TRBD1 (5 bases). The CDR3 length is 18 residues. Trimming removed 3 bases from V and 2 bases from J, with 20 bases in between. Per the germline V gene, CDR1 is MNHEY and CDR2 is SMNVEV (reference sequence). The CDR3 protein is CASSFSLAGGGGNQPQHF. The CDR3 DNA reads TGTGCCAGCAGTTTTTCTCTTGCGGGGGGAGGTGGCAATCAGCCCCAGCATTTT.

This clone appeared a few times. The chain recombines TRBV27 with TRBJ1-2; D gene unclear. V was pared by 5 bases and J by 1 base, with 14 bases between. Per germline, CDR1 MNHEY and CDR2 SMNVEV (reference sequence). This CDR3 spans 15 amino acids. CDR3 in DNA: TGTGCCAGCAGTCTCCCCTTTGGGCATAACTATGGCTACACCTTC. Translated: CASSLPFGHNYGYTF.

The chain has TRBV18 and TRBJ2-7, with D maybe TRBD2 (8 bases). V dropped 8 bases and J dropped 0 bases, with 17 bases sitting between them. Germline CDR1 KGHSH, CDR2 LQKENI. The CDR3 has 15 residues. The CDR3 is CASAEGAGGSYEQYF. The CDR3 nucleotides are TGTGCCAGCGCGGAGGGGGCGGGAGGCTCCTACGAGCAGTACTTC.

V and J are TRBV6-1 and TRBJ1-2; 7 nucleotides line up with TRBD1. Per the germline V gene, CDR1 is MNHNS and CDR2 is SASEGT. V was pared by 10 bases and J by 2 bases, with 10 bases of the junction left unmatched. This CDR3 contains 14 residues. The CDR3 region has the DNA TGTGCCATCAAAGATTTACAGGGGAACTATGGCTACACCTTC. Translated: CAIKDLQGNYGYTF.

The V call is TRBV28, the J call TRBJ2-7; the match to TRBD2 covers 11 bases. V shed 6 bases and J 2 bases; nucleotides not matched to a gene: 6. The germline CDR1 and CDR2 sequences are MDHEN and SYDVKM. The CDR3 has 15 residues. The DNA of the CDR3 is TGTGCCAGCAGGTCCGGGACTAGCGGTCCCTACGAGCAGTACTTC. Protein product: CASRSGTSGPYEQYF.

The chain has TRBV7-9 and TRBJ1-5; D perhaps matches TRBD1 (5 bases). This CDR3 has 13 residues. V was clipped by 2 bases and J by 6 bases, with 8 bases between them. Germline assignment: CDR1 SEHNR and CDR2 FQNEAQ (reference sequence). CDR3 sequence (DNA): TGTGCCAGCAGCTTACAGGGCGGTCAGCCCCAGCATTTT. This codes for CASSLQGGQPQHF.

The gene calls are TRBV4-2 and TRBJ1-1; D perhaps matches TRBD1 (5 bases). The CDR3 has 14 amino acids. Germline values: CDR1 LGHNA, CDR2 YNFKEQ. Trimming removed 1 base from V and 5 bases from J, with 11 bases in between. The CDR3 region has the DNA TGTGCCAGCAGCCAAGCTGGGGCGGGTACTGAAGCTTTCTTT. This gives the protein CASSQAGAGTEAFF.